This T cell receptor (beta chain) derives from a study of blood T cell repertoires in COVID-19. Study at large: The cDNA or gDNA used as material had been derived from T cells, B-cell-depleted T cells, or PBMCs.

The study recruited people aged about 18 to 95 years across 24 US areas. Trimming took 1 base from V and 2 from J, leaving 2 bases between them. This CDR3 contains 11 residues. Looked up from germline, CDR1 is DFQATT and CDR2 is SNEGSKA (reference sequence). Clones were read by immunoSEQ multiplex PCR, and TCRdb kept only the in-frame ones, dropping some. This table has 430,000 or so clones, around nine tenths appearing once. This chain uses TRBV20-1 with TRBJ1-1; D remains unclear. Source material: PBMCs or T cells enriched from blood (not recorded which). The receptor's source is a woman between 18 and 29 years old who had been exposed to COVID-19. CDR3 DNA: TGCAGTGCTAGAGCTAACACTGAAGCTTTCTTT. Its translation: CSARANTEAFF.